These T cell receptor beta chains were read from a single sample in a study of blood T cell repertoires in COVID-19. Assay: immunoSEQ multiplex PCR; the TCRdb copy retains only in-frame clones and omits some. The data contain under 150,000 clones, roughly 79% of them singletons. The sample consisted of peripheral blood. These receptors were obtained from a human donor with acute or convalescent COVID-19. The donor label of this sample is uncertain. Each CDR3 is given with its conserved first and last residue. Fields, in order: CDR3 protein, V gene, J gene.

CASTFSGGTEAFF,TRBV5-4,TRBJ1-1
CASRPGQSSNQPQHF,TRBV2,TRBJ1-5
CATEDRGLYGYTF,TRBV19,TRBJ1-2
CASSVVGSGGAGDTQYF,TRBV9,TRBJ2-3
CASSNNMNTEAFF,TRBV5-1,TRBJ1-1
CATSHLSSYNSPLHF,TRBV15,TRBJ1-6
CASSEDRDTEAFF,TRBV2,TRBJ1-1
CASSQDKIRGTDTQYF,TRBV4-2,TRBJ2-3
CASSIRGPSNQPQHF,TRBV19,TRBJ1-5
CASSDPGQPQHF,TRBV5-1,TRBJ1-5
CASSVVPIGGAAGYTF,TRBV10-2,TRBJ1-2
CASSDSRGTGELFF,TRBV6-4,TRBJ2-2
CASSQDRWGDYGYTF,TRBV4-1,TRBJ1-2
CASSFGPYSYEQYF,TRBV6-5,TRBJ2-7
CASMGRGTEAFF,TRBV3-1/TRBV3-2,TRBJ1-1
CAWSPAQSDSYEQYF,TRBV30,TRBJ2-7
CASSVSGSQETQYF,TRBV9,TRBJ2-5
CASSVGGLLGETQYF,TRBV2,TRBJ2-5
CASSPILRRGPDGYTF,TRBV19,TRBJ1-2
CAISGDRGTEAFF,TRBV10-3,TRBJ1-1
CASSSQNSNTEAFF,TRBV5-1,TRBJ1-1
CASSVGNGRGQPQHF,TRBV2,TRBJ1-5
CSVAAGVNSPLHF,TRBV29-1,TRBJ1-6
CASSQGTGSNYGYTF,TRBV3-1/TRBV3-2,TRBJ1-2
CASSFQGRSIYNEQFF,TRBV11-2,TRBJ2-1
CASSLETENSPLHF,TRBV5-1,TRBJ1-6
CASSSDRESHCGYTF,TRBV6-6,TRBJ1-2
CSVETGGAFIQYF,TRBV29-1,TRBJ2-4
CASSLDRNTEAFF,TRBV2,TRBJ1-1
CASSPAGTGRFGDGYTF,TRBV7-3,TRBJ1-2
CASSPLSGGARGNTIYF,TRBV18,TRBJ1-3
CASSVTPGEKTQYF,TRBV9,TRBJ2-5
CASSSGRASNQPQHF,TRBV6-5,TRBJ1-5
CASSPSKGAGASNEQFF,TRBV3-1/TRBV3-2,TRBJ2-1
CASNNGGNSPLHF,TRBV6-5,TRBJ1-6
CASSYSDSWTPLHF,TRBV6-5,TRBJ1-6
CATSGQSYEQYF,TRBV6-2/TRBV6-3,TRBJ2-7
CASSFSSDTQYF,TRBV7-6,TRBJ2-3
CASSELPYTEAFF,TRBV6-1,TRBJ1-1
CASSYDRANNSPLHF,TRBV6-5,TRBJ1-6
CASSPPGTGTQYF,TRBV18,TRBJ2-3
CASTQGANTEAFF,TRBV14,TRBJ1-1
CASSYWDRVNEQYF,TRBV6-5,TRBJ2-7
CASSLATSPGDYGYTF,TRBV28,TRBJ1-2
CASSLSDGGGTDTQYF,TRBV27,TRBJ2-3
CSVVEALGNTIYF,TRBV29-1,TRBJ1-3